This entry lists 22 T cell receptor beta chains sequenced from one sample in a study of cytomegalovirus exposure and HLA in healthy donors. Primers for the PCR totalled 60 Vbeta and 13 Jbeta. Produced via immunoSEQ multiplex PCR; TCRdb's table is partial and in-frame only. The sample includes approximately 170,000 clones, approximately 80% of them seen just once. Sequencing was performed on PBMCs. The receptors stem from a boy aged 2 to 10 in good health and CMV-seronegative.

V and J are TRBV10-3 and TRBJ1-1, with TRBD1 as a possible D gene (5 bases). Germline assignment: CDR1 ENHRY and CDR2 SYGVKD. This CDR3 is built from 16 residues. The ends were cut back, 3 bases at V and 7 bases at J, with 21 bases in the middle. DNA for the CDR3: TGTGCCATCAGTGACGCCAGGGCCCCGAGAAAGAATGAAGCTTTCTTT. Translation: CAISDARAPRKNEAFF.

This chain joins TRBV5-4 and TRBJ1-1; maybe TRBD1 (6 bases). This CDR3 is 14 amino acids long. Germline CDR1 and CDR2: SGHNT and YYREEE (reference sequence). V gave up 4 bases and J gave up 4 bases, with 14 bases separating them. The CDR3 nucleotides are TGTGCCAGCAGCGGGGGCCCGAGGGGCACTGAAGCTTTCTTT. It translates to CASSGGPRGTEAFF.

This clone occurred a few times. The chain has TRBV13 and TRBJ1-1; 8 positions match TRBD1. V was pared by 5 bases and J by 1 base, with 9 bases of the junction left unmatched. CDR1 and CDR2 from the germline V gene are PRHDT and FYEKMQ (reference sequence). The CDR3 is made up of 16 amino acids. The DNA of the CDR3 is TGTGCCAGCAGCCAGAGGACAGGGCGTAAGAACACTGAAGCTTTCTTT. Its protein product is CASSQRTGRKNTEAFF.

This clone was counted a single time. The V and J genes are TRBV27 and TRBJ2-1; maybe TRBD1 (6 bases). This CDR3 has 14 amino acids. Trimming removed 4 bases at V and 6 bases at J, with 13 bases between. The germline V gene has CDR1 MNHEY and CDR2 SMNVEV (reference sequence). The CDR3 reads CASSWTVSSNEQFF. Written as DNA, the CDR3 is TGTGCCAGCAGTTGGACAGTGTCCAGCAATGAGCAGTTCTTC.

A few counts support this clone. This rearrangement joins TRBV6-1 to TRBJ2-5; no clear D gene. The CDR3 runs to 13 residues. CDR1 is MNHNS and CDR2 is SASEGT in the germline V gene. The V end was cut by 2 bases, the J end by 4 bases, with 8 bases between. The CDR3, as DNA: TGTGCCAGCAGTGAACTGACTTCAGAGACCCAGTACTTC. This encodes CASSELTSETQYF.

The gene calls are TRBV11-2 and TRBJ2-1; D uncertain. CDR1 is SGHAT, CDR2 FQNNGV, per germline. CDR3 size: 17 residues. The V gene lost 5 bases and the J gene lost 5 bases, with 22 bases spanning the gap. The CDR3 coding sequence is TGTGCCAGCAGCCCACGCCCTATGTCCGAGAGCGACAATGAGCAGTTCTTC. Protein: CASSPRPMSESDNEQFF.

This clone was seen a few times. DNA of the CDR3: TGTGCCAGCAGCTGGGGACTAGCGGGGGGGCCGGGTACCGGGGAGCTGTTTTTT. Amino acids: CASSWGLAGGPGTGELFF. This chain uses TRBV7-2 with TRBJ2-2, with 16 positions matching TRBD2. The germline CDR1 and CDR2 sequences are SGHTA and FQGNSA. The V segment lost 4 bases and the J segment 5 bases; nucleotides outside the gene matches: 7. CDR3 length: 18 amino acids.

This clone was picked up a small number of times. The chain is built from TRBV5-6 and TRBJ2-7; the match to TRBD2 covers 11 bases. Losses at the gene ends were 4 bases for V and 8 bases for J; bases not matched to a gene: 11. Germline V gene data show CDR1 as SGHDT and CDR2 as YYEEEE. The CDR3 has 15 residues. CDR3 sequence (DNA): TGTGCCAGCAGCCGAAGACTAGCGGGGCCCGTCCAGCAGTACTTC. This encodes CASSRRLAGPVQQYF. Variable domain in full (rest from reference TRBV5-6 and TRBJ2-7): DAGVTQSPTHLIKTRGQQVTLRCSPKSGHDTVSWYQQALGQGPQFIFQYYEEEERQRGNFPDRFSGHQFPNYSSELNVNALLLGDSALYLCASSRRLAGPVQQYFGPGTRLTVT.

The chain uses TRBV15 and TRBJ1-1; D not certain. Trimming left V 0 bases short and J 3 bases short, with 8 bases between. This CDR3 contains 14 residues. The V gene's germline CDR1 is LNHNV and CDR2 YYDKDF (reference sequence). The CDR3 reads CATSRDRGDTEAFF. The CDR3 nucleotides read TGTGCCACCAGCAGAGATAGAGGCGACACTGAAGCTTTCTTT.

This chain uses TRBV2 with TRBJ2-7; D remains unclear. Between the trimmed V and J ends, which lost 2 bases and 6 bases, there was a span of 14 bases. In germline, CDR1 is SNHLY, CDR2 FYNNEI. The CDR3 totals 14 residues. DNA for the CDR3: TGTGCCAGCAGTGAACTATTCCAGGCCGTCGAGCAGTACTTC. Translated, it gives CASSELFQAVEQYF. The variable domain in full, with the rest retrieved from reference TRBV2 and TRBJ2-7, is EPEVTQTPSHQVTQMGQEVILRCVPISNHLYFYWYRQILGQKVEFLVSFYNNEISEKSEIFDDQFSVERPDGSNFTLKIRSTKLEDSAMYFCASSELFQAVEQYFGPGTRLTVT.

The chain uses TRBV4-1 and TRBJ2-5; 8 bases align to TRBD2. The CDR3 is 17 amino acids. From germline, CDR1 is MGHRA and CDR2 YSYEKL. V shed 0 bases and J 0 bases; nucleotides not matched to a gene: 6. The CDR3 loop is CASSQDPDSGDQETQYF. For the CDR3, the DNA is TGCGCCAGCAGCCAAGATCCCGATAGCGGGGACCAAGAGACCCAGTACTTC.

This chain joins TRBV28 and TRBJ2-6, with a tentative D call TRBD1 (5 bases). The V gene lost 1 base and the J gene lost 2 bases, with 6 bases spanning the gap. Per germline, CDR1 MDHEN and CDR2 SYDVKM. The CDR3 runs to 15 residues. The CDR3 is CASSLLGAGANVLTF. The CDR3 nucleotides are TGTGCCAGCAGTTTATTAGGGGCTGGGGCCAACGTCCTGACTTTC.

CDR3 nucleotide sequence: TGTGCCAGCAGCGACGCGGTGGCTAGCGGACTAGAGACCCAGTACTTC. It yields the protein CASSDAVASGLETQYF. The chain recombines TRBV9 with TRBJ2-5; 7 positions match TRBD2. Germline V gene sequence: CDR1 SGDLS, CDR2 YYNGEE. The CDR3 is 16 amino acids. V trimming: 3 bases; J trimming: 4 bases; junction bases outside the gene matches: 12.

The chain recombines TRBV5-6 with TRBJ2-1, with a tentative D call TRBD2 (6 bases). CDR1 is SGHDT and CDR2 is YYEEEE in the germline V gene. The CDR3 has 15 residues. Trimming shortened V by 6 bases and J by 8 bases, and 21 bases separated the two germline ends. The CDR3 region has the DNA TGTGCCAGCACCCTATTGGGGAGGTTGATAGATGAGCAGTTCTTC. Translation gives CASTLLGRLIDEQFF.

The J gene is TRBJ2-2, the V gene TRBV7-6; 8 bases fit TRBD2. The junction had 13 bases not matched to a gene; V was cut back by 4 bases and J by 3 bases. The germline V gene encodes CDR1 SGHVS and CDR2 FNYEAQ. This CDR3 comprises 18 residues. The CDR3 is CASSSRGSGTGDTGELFF. The CDR3 region has the DNA TGTGCCAGCAGCTCTAGGGGTAGCGGGACGGGGGACACCGGGGAGCTGTTTTTT. The full variable domain, its missing parts supplied by reference TRBV7-6 and TRBJ2-2, is GAGVSQSPRYKVTKRGQDVALRCDPISGHVSLYWYRQALGQGPEFLTYFNYEAQQDKSGLPNDRFSAERPEGSISTLTIQRTEQRDSAMYRCASSSRGSGTGDTGELFFGEGSRLTVL.

This clone has more than one count but fewer than ten. The chain recombines TRBV7-9 with TRBJ2-5, with TRBD2 matching over 9 bases. The V segment lost 1 base and the J segment 1 base; nucleotides outside the gene matches: 4. The germline V gene has CDR1 SEHNR and CDR2 FQNEAQ (reference sequence). The CDR3 loop spans 16 amino acids. The CDR3 coding sequence is TGTGCCAGCAGCTTAGGGGCTAGCGGGATCCAAGAGACCCAGTACTTC. Protein product: CASSLGASGIQETQYF.

The chain combines TRBV7-8 with TRBJ1-2; D might be TRBD1 (5 bases). Trimming left V 5 bases short and J 7 bases short, with 17 bases between. CDR1 is SGHVS, CDR2 FQNEAQ, per germline. This CDR3 contains 14 residues. The CDR3 coding sequence is TGTGCCAGCAGCCGGTTGGGGGGGGTGAGTGGCTACACCTTC. It is translated as CASSRLGGVSGYTF.

Of note for this clone: The same CDR3 arises from other DNA sequences in this sample as well. This chain connects TRBV9 to TRBJ2-5; D gene unclear. CDR1 is SGDLS, CDR2 YYNGEE, per germline. The CDR3 has 13 amino acids. V shed 3 bases and J shed 5 bases, with 11 bases lying between them. CDR3 loop: CASSGRPEETQYF. CDR3 DNA: TGTGCCAGCAGCGGGAGACCCGAGGAGACCCAGTACTTC. The full variable domain, with the rest looked up from reference TRBV9 and TRBJ2-5, is DSGVTQTPKHLITATGQRVTLRCSPRSGDLSVYWYQQSLDQGLQFLIQYYNGEERAKGNILERFSAQQFPDLHSELNLSSLELGDSALYFCASSGRPEETQYFGPGTRLLVL.

The rearrangement uses TRBV7-9 and TRBJ2-1; 8 positions agree with TRBD2. Trimming took 0 bases from V and 7 from J; bases not matched to a gene: 8. The CDR3 totals 16 residues. CDR1 and CDR2 from the germline V gene are SEHNR and FQNEAQ (reference sequence). The CDR3 here is CASSLAPLAVPNEQFF. The CDR3 DNA reads as TGTGCCAGCAGCTTAGCTCCACTAGCGGTACCGAATGAGCAGTTCTTC.

The chain links TRBV10-1 to TRBJ2-7; TRBD1 agrees at 8 bases. Germline CDR1 reads WNHNN; CDR2 reads SYGVQD (reference sequence). This CDR3 has 15 amino acids. V lost 1 base and J lost 6; bases outside the gene matches: 8. The CDR3 reads CASSELWTGNCEQYV. The DNA of the CDR3 is TGCGCCAGCAGTGAGTTATGGACAGGGAATTGCGAGCAGTACGTC.

The chain links TRBV6-1 to TRBJ1-2, with a possible D match to TRBD1 (6 bases). The CDR3 contains 14 residues. Trimming left V 0 bases short and J 6 bases short, with 11 bases between. The V gene's germline CDR1 is MNHNS and CDR2 SASEGT. The CDR3 is CASSEAGRGDGYTF. CDR3 DNA sequence: TGTGCCAGCAGTGAAGCGGGCAGGGGAGATGGCTACACCTTC.

The rearrangement links TRBV30 to TRBJ1-5; no definite D call. V lost 0 bases and J 3 bases, leaving 3 bases between the germline ends. CDR3 length: 12 amino acids. Looked up from germline, CDR1 is GTSNPN and CDR2 is SVGIG (reference sequence). The CDR3 DNA sequence: TGTGCCTGGAGTGTCTTCAATCAGCCCCAGCATTTT. Amino acids: CAWSVFNQPQHF. Based on the CDR3 plus reference TRBV30 and TRBJ1-5, the full variable domain is SQTIHQWPATLVQPVGSPLSLECTVEGTSNPNLYWYRQAAGRGLQLLFYSVGIGQISSEVPQNLSASRPQDRQFILSSKKLLLSDSGFYLCAWSVFNQPQHFGDGTRLSIL.